Sequencing of this T cell receptor (beta chain) was carried out in a study of T cell changes during pregnancy in multiple sclerosis. The CDR3 spans 13 residues. From germline, CDR1 is SGHVS and CDR2 FNYEAQ. Trimming stripped 5 bases from V and 4 bases from J, with 9 bases between. The protocol was immunoSEQ multiplex PCR, while the TCRdb copy is restricted to in-frame clones and leaves out a portion. Found here are some 100,000 clones, about 90% of them singletons; the top ten hold 3% to 3.5%. The chain uses TRBV7-6 and TRBJ2-1; D remains ambiguous. This receptor was obtained from a female donor with multiple sclerosis, enrolled in a pregnancy study. Material: peripheral blood, obtained in the second trimester of pregnancy. The CDR3 is CASSLRLYNEQFF. The CDR3 DNA reads as TGTGCCAGCAGCCTCCGACTGTACAATGAGCAGTTCTTC.